Listed here are 14 T cell receptor beta chains from one sample, sequenced in a study of identical twins (dated by TCRdb to 2015 to 2016). Library preparation used 5' RACE. TCRdb shows the sequencer as Illumina HiSeq 2000. Through fastp at Q25 and MiXCR, TCRdb rebuilt clones from the public reads, retaining in-frame beta chains. For every CDR3 protein sequence, its rows merge into one entry that carries the most common genes and DNA. The sample records 450,000 or so distinct CDR3 sequences, around 18% of which are singletons. Roughly 12% of the sample lies in the top ten. Sequenced: naive T cells sorted from blood. The cell subset or site label on this specimen signifies: cells isolated with a human naive T-cell isolation kit. The receptor set was obtained from a man aged 50 to 60 in good health.

This clonotype was detected a few times. The rearrangement links TRBV7-8 to TRBJ2-7; TRBD2 matches 14 bases. This CDR3 spans 15 amino acids. Germline V lookup: CDR1 SGHVS, CDR2 FQNEAQ. Trimming took 0 bases from V and 13 from J; bases not matched to a gene: 8. This CDR3 is CASSLARGLAGVQYF. The CDR3 nucleotides read TGTGCCAGCAGCTTAGCGCGGGGACTAGCGGGGGTCCAATACTTC. Looking up the rest from reference TRBV7-8 and TRBJ2-7 gives the full variable domain: GAGVSQSPRYKVAKRGQDVALRCDPISGHVSLFWYQQALGQGPEFLTYFQNEAQLDKSGLPSDRFFAERPEGSVSTLKIQRTQQEDSAVYLCASSLARGLAGVQYFGPGTRLTVT.

Only one count was recorded for this clonotype. The chain joins TRBV20-1 to TRBJ2-2; D uncertain. Germline V CDR1 and CDR2: DFQATT, SNEGSKA (reference sequence). V was trimmed by 0 bases and J by 6 bases, leaving 8 bases between them. The CDR3 runs to 13 residues. The chain's CDR3 is CSARDSPSGELFF. CDR3 DNA sequence: TGCAGTGCTAGAGATTCCCCGTCCGGGGAGCTGTTTTTT.

The chain carries TRBV25-1 and TRBJ1-4; possible D gene TRBD1, 6 bases. CDR3 length: 15 residues. Trimming shortened V by 6 bases and J by 8 bases, and 19 bases separated the two germline ends. In germline, CDR1 is MGHDK, CDR2 SYGVNS. CDR3 loop: CASSTSRGPVEKLFF. In nucleotides, the CDR3 is TGTGCCAGCAGCACGAGCCGGGGGCCAGTAGAAAAACTGTTTTTT. Filled out from reference TRBV25-1 and TRBJ1-4, the complete variable domain reads EADIYQTPRYLVIGTGKKITLECSQTMGHDKMYWYQQDPGMELHLIHYSYGVNSTEKGDLSSESTVSRIRTEHFPLTLESARPSHTSQYLCASSTSRGPVEKLFFGSGTQLSVL.

The J gene is TRBJ2-7, the V gene TRBV5-1; 8 positions match TRBD1. Germline V gives CDR1 SGHRS, CDR2 YFSETQ. V dropped 0 bases and J dropped 6; count of bases not matched to a gene: 8. The CDR3 spans 15 residues. Written as DNA, the CDR3 is TGCGCCAGCAGCTTGGACCCAGACAGGGGAAGCGAGCAGTACTTC. It is translated as CASSLDPDRGSEQYF.

This clonotype was seen at least ten times. This chain connects TRBV4-1 to TRBJ2-7, with 8 bases aligning to TRBD1. There are 16 residues in the CDR3. Germline CDR1 MGHRA, CDR2 YSYEKL. V shed 1 base and J 4 bases; nucleotides not matched to a gene: 9. The CDR3 here is CASSQAGQARMYEQYF. CDR3 DNA sequence: TGCGCCAGCAGCCAAGCGGGACAGGCACGTATGTACGAGCAGTACTTC.

This chain links TRBV7-8 with TRBJ2-5, with 9 positions matching TRBD1. V was pared by 2 bases and J by 4 bases, with 5 bases of the junction left unmatched. In germline, CDR1 is SGHVS, CDR2 FQNEAQ. This CDR3 is 15 amino acids long. The DNA for the CDR3 is TGTGCCAGCAGCTTATGGGGACAGGGACGAGAGACCCAGTACTTC. Encoded protein: CASSLWGQGRETQYF.

This chain uses TRBV20-1 with TRBJ2-5, with 11 bases matching TRBD2. The trim removed 6 bases at V and 0 bases at J, leaving 6 bases unmatched. The length of the CDR3 is 15 residues. Germline CDR1 DFQATT, CDR2 SNEGSKA (reference sequence). Here the CDR3 reads CSARLAGRDQETQYF. CDR3 coding DNA: TGCAGTGCCCGACTAGCGGGAAGAGACCAAGAGACCCAGTACTTC.

V gene TRBV4-3 combines with J gene TRBJ1-5; D is unclear. V lost 0 bases and J 7 bases, leaving 22 bases between the germline ends. CDR1 LGHNA and CDR2 YSLEER come from the germline V gene. The CDR3 consists of 18 residues. The CDR3 DNA sequence: TGCGCCAGCAGCCAAGAGACGGTCGCAGGACGATTTCTCCAGCCCCAGCATTTT. Translating gives CASSQETVAGRFLQPQHF.

This clonotype has a handful of counts. The V gene is TRBV9, the J gene TRBJ2-2, with 7 bases lining up with TRBD2. The CDR3 spans 14 residues. Losses at the gene ends were 2 bases for V and 7 bases for J; bases not matched to a gene: 5. CDR1 and CDR2 from the germline V gene are SGDLS and YYNGEE. CDR3 amino acids: CASSVRTSGGELFF. The CDR3 bases are TGTGCCAGCAGCGTCAGGACTAGTGGCGGGGAGCTGTTTTTT.

This clonotype appeared many times. V and J are TRBV28 and TRBJ2-1, with 8 bases that match TRBD2. This CDR3 contains 15 residues. Germline CDR1 and CDR2: MDHEN and SYDVKM. The junction had 6 bases not matched to a gene; V was cut back by 2 bases and J by 6 bases. The CDR3 is CASSLIREGSNEQFF. In nucleotides, the CDR3 is TGTGCCAGCAGTTTAATTCGGGAGGGGTCCAATGAGCAGTTCTTC.

This clonotype has just a few counts. The chain is built from TRBV7-6 and TRBJ2-5; the match to TRBD2 covers 11 bases. J lost 5 bases, V lost 1 base, and 9 bases had no gene match. The germline gives CDR1 SGHVS, CDR2 FNYEAQ. CDR3 length equals 17 residues. The CDR3 here is CASSLGMTSGVAETQYF. As DNA, the CDR3 is TGTGCCAGCAGCTTAGGGATGACTAGCGGGGTAGCGGAGACCCAGTACTTC. Full variable domain (rest looked up from reference TRBV7-6 and TRBJ2-5): GAGVSQSPRYKVTKRGQDVALRCDPISGHVSLYWYRQALGQGPEFLTYFNYEAQQDKSGLPNDRFSAERPEGSISTLTIQRTEQRDSAMYRCASSLGMTSGVAETQYFGPGTRLLVL.

In this sample, this clonotype turned up many times. The chain recombines TRBV6-2 or TRBV6-3 with TRBJ2-5, with D possibly being TRBD1 (6 bases). CDR1 is MNHEY, CDR2 SVGEGT, per germline. This CDR3 comprises 13 residues. V lost 6 bases and J lost 5, with 13 bases in between. CDR3 DNA sequence: TGTGCCAGCAGGCTGGGGGCAGGTGAGACCCAGTACTTC. This sequence encodes CASRLGAGETQYF.

This clonotype turned up a few times. This chain links TRBV5-1 with TRBJ1-6; TRBD1 might be the D (5 bases). Germline CDR1 SGHRS, CDR2 YFSETQ. CDR3 size: 13 residues. V dropped 7 bases and J dropped 7 bases, with 12 bases sitting between them. The CDR3 region is CASAGSGNSPLHF. As DNA, the CDR3 is TGCGCCAGCGCAGGGTCTGGAAATTCACCCCTCCACTTT.

The chain carries TRBV9 and TRBJ2-5, with D possibly being TRBD1 (6 bases). V was clipped by 4 bases and J by 5 bases, with 15 bases between them. Germline assignment: CDR1 SGDLS and CDR2 YYNGEE. The CDR3 covers 14 residues. The CDR3 sequence: CASSIHRVGETQYF. The CDR3 bases are TGTGCCAGCAGCATACACAGGGTAGGCGAGACCCAGTACTTC.